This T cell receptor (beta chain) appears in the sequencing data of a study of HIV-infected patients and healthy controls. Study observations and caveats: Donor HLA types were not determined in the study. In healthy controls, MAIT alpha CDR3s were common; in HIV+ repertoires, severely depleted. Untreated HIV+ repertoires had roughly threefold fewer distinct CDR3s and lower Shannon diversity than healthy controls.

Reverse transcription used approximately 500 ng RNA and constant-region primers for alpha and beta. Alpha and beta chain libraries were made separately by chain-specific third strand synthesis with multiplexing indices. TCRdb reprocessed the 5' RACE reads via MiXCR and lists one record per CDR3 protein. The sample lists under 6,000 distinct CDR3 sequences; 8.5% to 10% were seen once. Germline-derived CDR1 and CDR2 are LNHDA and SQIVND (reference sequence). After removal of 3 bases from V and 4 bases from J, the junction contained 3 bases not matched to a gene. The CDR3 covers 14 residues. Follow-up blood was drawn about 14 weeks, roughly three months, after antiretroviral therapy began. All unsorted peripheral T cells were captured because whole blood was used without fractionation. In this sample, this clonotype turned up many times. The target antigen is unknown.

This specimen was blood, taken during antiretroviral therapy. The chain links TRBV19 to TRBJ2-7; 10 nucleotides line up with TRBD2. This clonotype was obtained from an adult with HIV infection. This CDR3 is CASSMSGRGYEQYF. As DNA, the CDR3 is TGTGCCAGTAGTATGAGCGGGAGGGGGTACGAGCAGTACTTC.